This TCR beta chain came from a study of control samples from healthy donors and cancer patients. CDR1 is GTSNPN and CDR2 is SVGIG in the germline V gene (reference sequence). V lost 5 bases, J lost 1 base, and 8 bases lay in between. This CDR3 region has 12 residues. Sequenced by immunoSEQ multiplex PCR; TCRdb stores in-frame clones only, minus some. The sample holds fewer than 95,000 clones, 86% seen once. This clone has just a few counts. The receptor was isolated from a man aged 30-40 years in good health. This chain connects TRBV30 to TRBJ1-1; possibly TRBD1 for D (5 bases). Sequenced material: blood. CDR3 bases: TGTGCCTGGGGGGACGGGAACACTGAAGCTTTCTTT. Translated, it gives CAWGDGNTEAFF.